This is a list of T cell receptor beta chains from one sample in a study of cytomegalovirus exposure and HLA in healthy donors. Sequencing was performed with immunoSEQ multiplex PCR; in TCRdb, only in-frame clones are kept and a portion is missing. This table has around 220,000 clones, roughly 88% appearing once. The sample was PBMCs. The receptor source for this set is a woman aged 18-29 years in good health and CMV-seronegative. Both conserved end residues are trimmed from each CDR3. Part of the rows lack a size; the others show once, few, many or a class for expanded clones.

CDR3 length	V gene	clone size	CDR3 protein
12	TRBV15	.	ATSRWGQSTEAF
14	TRBV19	.	ASSIVPVNSSYEQY
10	TRBV6-5	few	ASSPTGYEQY
13	TRBV19	.	ASSLTSGSEDEQY
12	TRBV9	once	ASSVSGLNQPQH
12	TRBV5-1	.	ASSLAGSQETQY
15	TRBV5-1	.	ASSFGTLRDRGDEQY
15	TRBV7-2	.	ASSSFPGATLNYGYT
17	TRBV4-2	.	ASSLPLAGGPDGANVLT
13	TRBV5-1	.	ASNDDWGEDRTQY
11	TRBV6-5	.	ASSLTENTEAF
12	TRBV5-1	.	ASTHRGFTDTQY
14	TRBV5-6	.	ASSLFPAGIYNEQF
15	TRBV5-1	.	ASSTRLAGGYTDTQY
12	TRBV18	.	ASSRGTSGNTIY
13	TRBV4-1	.	ASSQDLGTYYEQY
14	TRBV14	.	ASSQTGTAMNTEAF
15	TRBV7-2	once	ASSLGLAGASGDTQY
14	TRBV6-9	.	ASGGLLEGETYEQY
11	TRBV14	.	ASRDRGNTEAF
12	TRBV9	once	ASSAGTGGYEQY
14	TRBV9	.	ASSVGVTGANEKLF
15	TRBV29-1	once	SVLAGDGPGGTYEQY
12	TRBV7-8	.	ASSLNRAEYGYT
13	TRBV7-8	.	ASNSGQGYYNEQF
12	TRBV10-3	.	AIMGGDYYNEQF
14	TRBV5-6	.	ASSPVGAQGNTEAF
11	TRBV27	.	ASSSTGVYEQY
11	TRBV15	.	ATSPDRNTEAF
9	TRBV5-5	.	ASSFSSGYT
13	TRBV25-1	.	ASSLGLAGWNEQF
11	TRBV4-1	.	ASSGTHFNEQF
11	TRBV2	few	ASSMAGNHEQY
12	TRBV29-1	.	SVGEFDRYNEQF
12	TRBV14	.	ASSPRRGTYEQY
9	TRBV12-1	.	ASSWLGGLF
11	TRBV27	.	ASSFLGNQPQH
14	TRBV5-1	.	ASSSSGAGGADTQY
13	TRBV15	.	ATSTDPQGAGTQY
13	TRBV21-1	.	ASSKAPGRRYEQY
13	TRBV29-1	.	STEGAGGAHNEQF
13	TRBV5-6	.	ASSPPPGQGYEQY
15	TRBV7-8	.	ASSSTPLQGALDGYT
11	TRBV10-3	once	AISETEGLLGL
9	TRBV20-1	few	SAILTIEQY
13	TRBV7-9	.	ASSSGQGALYEQY
11	TRBV27	once	ASSLSERRMQY
15	TRBV29-1	.	SVEVGGLAGVYNEQF
9	TRBV7-3	.	ASTPEETQY
12	TRBV4-1	.	ASSQQGGWDTQY
11	TRBV28	.	AIREHGTDTQY
11	TRBV6-6	.	ASSPGDREKLF
12	TRBV5-1	.	ASSSGLSSYEQY
13	TRBV7-8	.	ASRPLAGDNNEQF